The text below deals with one TCR beta chain. What it binds is unknown. Libraries were prepared by immunoSEQ multiplex PCR; TCRdb keeps only in-frame clonotypes and omits some of them. The table records over 60,000 clones, approximately 90% of them present only once. The data derive from a study of stem cell transplantation in POMP-related autoinflammatory disease. Study at large: Hypothesis: faulty thymoproteasomes impair CD8+ T-cell selection, skewing TRB repertoires. Study-wide points: In PRAID patients, the number of distinct TRB V-J gene pairings was restricted. Across all analyzed T-cell subsets, patients with PRAID tended toward reduced diversity and increased clonality.

PRAID featured immunodeficiency plus autoinflammation. Trimming at V came to 2 bases and at J to 5 bases, leaving 5 bases not matched to a gene. The CDR3 is 14 residues long. Germline lookup yields CDR1 KGHSH and CDR2 LQKENI. The origin of this receptor is a human patient with POMP-related autoinflammation and immune dysregulation (PRAID). Some T cells may arise from the graft donor. The sequencing here drew on CD4+ T cells from PBMCs, taken after stem cell transplantation. This sequence joins TRBV18 and TRBJ2-5; the match to TRBD1 covers 7 bases. The CDR3 region is CASSPARGGETQYF. The CDR3 DNA reads as TGTGCCAGCTCACCAGCTCGAGGGGGCGAGACCCAGTACTTC.